Given below is one T cell receptor (beta chain) in context. Its antigen is undetermined. The same CDR3 is also encoded by other DNA sequences in this sample. CDR1 is SGHDT, CDR2 YYEEEE, per germline. V lost 0 bases, J lost 5 bases, and 11 bases lay in between. This CDR3 is 14 amino acids long. This entry comes from a study of CD8+ T cells in alopecia areata. Overall study: A 6-month period off drug followed tofacitinib, which lasted 6 to 18 months.

Sampling of alopecia areata patients yielded lesional scalp punch biopsies as well as peripheral blood. General study points: There were also resident alphabeta T cells of normal skin sequenced in scalp samples.

The authors extracted RNA and reverse transcribed it into cDNA as the sequencing template. Only in-frame clones appear in the TCRdb table, and some are missing; sequencing was by immunoSEQ multiplex PCR. The data hold more than 8,500 clones, with roughly three fifths observed a single time. The source of this sequence is a human donor with alopecia areata. The sample consisted of skin. The V and J genes are TRBV5-6 and TRBJ1-2; D may be TRBD1 (6 bases). The CDR3 spells CASSLGGLGYGYTF. In DNA, the CDR3 is TGTGCCAGCAGCTTGGGGGGGCTAGGGTATGGCTACACCTTC.